This T cell receptor beta chain was identified in a study of cytomegalovirus exposure and HLA in healthy donors. CDR1 SQVTM and CDR2 ANQGSEA come from the germline V gene. The CDR3 has 13 residues. The V and J ends lost 6 bases and 3 bases, in that order; junction bases with no gene match: 5. It was with 60 Vbeta and 13 Jbeta primers that the PCR ran. Measured with immunoSEQ multiplex PCR; TCRdb has only the in-frame clones, and not every one. The repertoire holds 95,000 to 130,000 clones, with 55% to 65% as singletons. The chain combines TRBV29-1 with TRBJ1-1; 9 bases map to TRBD1. This receptor was obtained from a woman between 35 and 50 years old in good health and CMV-seropositive. Sequenced sample: PBMCs. CDR3 sequence: CSVHDRGDTEAFF. The DNA of the CDR3 is TGCAGCGTCCACGACAGGGGGGACACTGAAGCTTTCTTT. The full variable domain, with the rest looked up from reference TRBV29-1 and TRBJ1-1, is SAVISQKPSRDICQRGTSLTIQCQVDSQVTMMFWYRQQPGQSLTLIATANQGSEATYESGFVIDKFPISRPNLTFSTLTVSNMSPEDSSIYLCSVHDRGDTEAFFGQGTRLTVV.